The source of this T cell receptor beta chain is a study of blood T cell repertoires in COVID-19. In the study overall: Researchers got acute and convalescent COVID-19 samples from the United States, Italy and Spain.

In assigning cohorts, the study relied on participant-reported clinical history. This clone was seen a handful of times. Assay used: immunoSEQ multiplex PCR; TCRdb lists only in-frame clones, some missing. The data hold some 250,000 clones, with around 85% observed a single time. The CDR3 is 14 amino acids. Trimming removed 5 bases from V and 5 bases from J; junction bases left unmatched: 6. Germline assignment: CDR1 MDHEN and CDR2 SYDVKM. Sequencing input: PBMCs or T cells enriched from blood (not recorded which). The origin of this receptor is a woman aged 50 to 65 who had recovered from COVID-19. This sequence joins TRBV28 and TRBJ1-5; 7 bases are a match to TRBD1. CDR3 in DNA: TGTGCCAGCAGTGACACAGGGGATGATCAGCCCCAGCATTTT. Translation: CASSDTGDDQPQHF. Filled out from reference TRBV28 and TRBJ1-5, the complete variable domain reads DVKVTQSSRYLVKRTGEKVFLECVQDMDHENMFWYRQDPGLGLRLIYFSYDVKMKEKGDIPEGYSVSREKKERFSLILESASTNQTSMYLCASSDTGDDQPQHFGDGTRLSIL.